The rows below give T cell receptor beta chains drawn from one sample of a study of spatial heterogeneity in lung cancer. TCRdb reanalysed the 5' RACE reads using MiXCR and keeps one entry per CDR3 protein. The data show around 92,000 distinct CDR3 sequences, more than 10% seen once. Sequencing used PBMCs, obtained at surgery. The receptors here all came from a male donor with early-stage non-small cell lung cancer. Each CDR3 is given with its conserved first and last residue. A D gene is named only where the DNA matches it firmly. Some rows mark clone size as missing; the rest say once, few, many or name a class of expanded clone.

.	TRBV7-9	TRBJ1-6	many	TGTGCCAGCAGCCCCCGGCAGGGGACTTCACCCCTCCACTTT	CASSPRQGTSPLHF
.	TRBV12-3/TRBV12-4	TRBJ1-1	few	TGTGCCAGCACAGGGGAGAACACTGAAGCTTTCTTT	CASTGENTEAFF
.	TRBV28	TRBJ2-7	many	TGTGCCAGCAGTTTTGTCAGCAGCTACGAGCAGTACTTC	CASSFVSSYEQYF
.	TRBV12-3/TRBV12-4	TRBJ1-1	.	TGTGCCAGCAGTTTCATGGTTACGTCTGAAGCTTTCTTT	CASSFMVTSEAFF
.	TRBV6-2/TRBV6-3	TRBJ1-2	.	TGTGCCAGCACCGGGTTCTCTGGCTACACCTTC	CASTGFSGYTF
.	TRBV10-3	TRBJ1-2	.	TGTGCCATCAGTGAAACGGGGCCAGATCCAACCCGGTACACCTTC	CAISETGPDPTRYTF
.	TRBV20-1	TRBJ2-3	.	TGCAGTGCTAGAATGGACAGTGGGCAGAGAGATACGCAGTATTTT	CSARMDSGQRDTQYF
TRBD2	TRBV2	TRBJ2-5	few	TGTGCCAGCAGTGCTAGCGGGGCTAAGACCCAGTACTTC	CASSASGAKTQYF
.	TRBV9	TRBJ1-1	.	TGTGCCAGCAGCCCCAGCGGAAACCGCGGGACTGAAGCTTTCTTT	CASSPSGNRGTEAFF
TRBD1	TRBV24-1	TRBJ2-7	.	TGTGCCACCCAAAAGGGGGCAAGCTACGAGCAGTACTTC	CATQKGASYEQYF
TRBD2	TRBV6-2/TRBV6-3	TRBJ2-7	.	TGTGCCAGCAGTTCCATCTCGCGCGGCGGGAGGGTCAGCGAGCAGTACTTC	CASSSISRGGRVSEQYF
.	TRBV3-1	TRBJ2-1	few	TGTGCCAGCAGCCAAGGAGTACAGGGCGCCTACAATGAGCAGTTCTTC	CASSQGVQGAYNEQFF
.	TRBV5-1	TRBJ2-5	.	TGCGCCAGCAGCCCCACTTCGTACCAAGAGACCCAGTACTTC	CASSPTSYQETQYF
TRBD1	TRBV7-9	TRBJ2-3	few	TGTGCCAGCAGCTTAGCTGGGACAGGACTCACAGATACGCAGTATTTT	CASSLAGTGLTDTQYF
TRBD1	TRBV7-2	TRBJ1-1	many	TGTGCCAGCAGCTTAAGTCAGGGGGGTACTGAAGCTTTCTTT	CASSLSQGGTEAFF
TRBD2	TRBV30	TRBJ2-5	.	TGTGCCTGGAGTGCCGGGGGGACAGAGACCCAGTACTTC	CAWSAGGTETQYF
TRBD1	TRBV4-1	TRBJ1-1	few	TGCGCCAGCAGCCACGACAGGGTCAGAGGGAATACTGAAGCTTTCTTT	CASSHDRVRGNTEAFF
TRBD1	TRBV5-1	TRBJ1-4	once	TGCGCCAGCAGCGCGCAGGGACAGTTAAATGAAAAACTGTTTTTT	CASSAQGQLNEKLFF
TRBD2	TRBV10-3	TRBJ2-3	.	TGTGCCATCAGTGAGTCGATCGGCGGGAGGGCCACAGATACGCAGTATTTT	CAISESIGGRATDTQYF
.	TRBV18	TRBJ2-5	once	TGTGCCAGCTCACCTCGGAGAACCCAAGAGACCCAGTACTTC	CASSPRRTQETQYF
TRBD1	TRBV27	TRBJ2-1	many	TGTGCCAGCAGAATACAGGGGGCGAGCTCCTACAATGAGCAGTTCTTC	CASRIQGASSYNEQFF
.	TRBV30	TRBJ1-1	.	TGTGCCTGGAGTGTAGTCCCCGGTGAAGCTTTCTTT	CAWSVVPGEAFF
.	TRBV24-1	TRBJ2-1	few	TGTGCCACCAGTGACGGCCGACGGGGGACTGAGGATGAGCAGTTCTTC	CATSDGRRGTEDEQFF
TRBD1	TRBV4-1	TRBJ2-2	.	TGCGCCAGCAGCCAGGGAACAGGGGTCACCGGGGAGCTGTTTTTT	CASSQGTGVTGELFF
TRBD1	TRBV7-9	TRBJ2-2	.	TGTGCCAGCAGCTCCACAGGGGTCGGGGAGCTGTTTTTT	CASSSTGVGELFF
TRBD2	TRBV28	TRBJ2-7	many	TGTGCCAGCGAGACGGGAGGGCCCTACGAGCAGTACTTC	CASETGGPYEQYF
TRBD2	TRBV20-1	TRBJ2-3	.	TGCAGTGCTAGATGGACTAGCCCCACAGATACGCAGTATTTT	CSARWTSPTDTQYF
.	TRBV14	TRBJ2-3	.	TGTGCCAGCAGCCAGTATCGGCACATTCGGCGGAACACAGATACGCAGTATTTT	CASSQYRHIRRNTDTQYF
.	TRBV9	TRBJ2-3	.	TGTGCCAGCAGCGACGGGACAGATACGCAGTATTTT	CASSDGTDTQYF
.	TRBV6-6	TRBJ2-1	.	TGTGCCAGCACCTTGGAGGATGAGCAGTTCTTC	CASTLEDEQFF
.	TRBV25-1	TRBJ1-6	few	TGTGCCAGCAGTGATGGGGCGCCCTATAATTCACCCCTCCACTTT	CASSDGAPYNSPLHF
TRBD2	TRBV6-2/TRBV6-3	TRBJ2-1	many	TGTGCCAGCAGAGCGCACTTAGCGGGGAGGAACTCCTACAATGAGCAGTTCTTC	CASRAHLAGRNSYNEQFF
.	TRBV2	TRBJ2-2	many	TGTGCCAGCAGTGTAAGGAGAACCGGGGAGCTGTTTTTT	CASSVRRTGELFF
TRBD1	TRBV29-1	TRBJ1-5	.	TGCAGCGTTGTGGCAGGGGGCCATCAGCCCCAGCATTTT	CSVVAGGHQPQHF
TRBD1	TRBV4-3	TRBJ1-2	few	TGCGCCAGCAGCCACTCCGCAGGGGGATTCTATGGCTACACCTTC	CASSHSAGGFYGYTF
.	TRBV7-8	TRBJ1-5	few	TGTGCCAGCAGCCAGAACTTTGGGCCCCAGCATTTT	CASSQNFGPQHF
.	TRBV7-3	TRBJ1-1	.	TGTGCCAGCAGCCGACGTGGGGGCGGTAACACTGAAGCTTTCTTT	CASSRRGGGNTEAFF
.	TRBV20-1	TRBJ1-2	.	TGCAGTGCCCTGGGGTCAGGGAGTTGGTATGGCTACACCTTC	CSALGSGSWYGYTF
.	TRBV20-1	TRBJ2-5	.	TGCAGTACCGGGGAAGAGACCCAGTACTTC	CSTGEETQYF
.	TRBV20-1	TRBJ1-1	few	TGCAGTGCTAGAGCCCCCGGTAGAACTGAAGCTTTCTTT	CSARAPGRTEAFF
.	TRBV3-1	TRBJ1-2	.	TGTGCCAGCAGTCCTGACGGGACGGGTGGCTACACCTTC	CASSPDGTGGYTF
TRBD2	TRBV7-2	TRBJ2-1	.	TGTGCCAGCAGCTTAGCCACTAGCGGGAGGAGGAACAATGAGCAGTTCTTC	CASSLATSGRRNNEQFF
.	TRBV20-1	TRBJ1-2	.	TGCAGTGGTCCCCCCCCCGGGCCCGGCTACACCTTC	CSGPPPGPGYTF
TRBD2	TRBV28	TRBJ2-7	.	TGTGCCACCCTAAGTTTGGGTAGCGGGAGGACATACGAGCAGTACTTC	CATLSLGSGRTYEQYF
.	TRBV20-1	TRBJ1-1	few	TGCAGTGCTTCGGACAAGGTAGACACTGAAGCTTTCTTT	CSASDKVDTEAFF
.	TRBV4-3	TRBJ1-5	.	TGCGCCAGCAGCCAAGACAGGGGTGTACAGCCCCAGCATTTT	CASSQDRGVQPQHF
TRBD2	TRBV20-1	TRBJ2-7	many	TGCAGTGCTTCTAAGCGGGAGCCCTACGAGCAGTACTTC	CSASKREPYEQYF
.	TRBV5-1	TRBJ2-5	few	TGCGCCAGCAGGGGGTTTGAGACCCAGTACTTC	CASRGFETQYF
TRBD1	TRBV7-7	TRBJ2-7	few	TGTGCTAGCAGCGAAGGACAGGGTGCCTACGAGCAGTACTTC	CASSEGQGAYEQYF
.	TRBV7-7	TRBJ2-2	many	TGTGCTAGCAGCTCAAGCCCGAGCGGTAACACCGGGGAGCTGTTTTTT	CASSSSPSGNTGELFF
.	TRBV7-2	TRBJ2-5	many	TGTGCCAGCAGCTTAAAGAGGCAAGAGACCCAGTACTTC	CASSLKRQETQYF